The 28 T cell receptor beta chains listed next were all sequenced from one sample in a study of beta chain features in type 1 diabetes. Expressed TCRB transcripts were sequenced after all isolated RNA was converted to cDNA. The repertoire was sequenced with immunoSEQ multiplex PCR; TCRdb's copy has only in-frame clones and lacks some. The sample lists 500,000 to 700,000 clones; 15% to 19% were seen once. The sample comprised naive CD4+ T cells from blood. These receptors all stem from a man between 18 and 29 years old in good health.

This clone was observed a few times. The DNA for the CDR3 is TGTGCCAGCTCACCACGAACAGGGAAGGTCGGAAACATTCAGTACTTC. This codes for CASSPRTGKVGNIQYF. The V call is TRBV18, the J call TRBJ2-4, with D possibly matching TRBD1 (6 bases). The germline V and J ends were trimmed by 1 base and 6 bases, with 16 bases remaining between them. The V gene's germline CDR1 is KGHSH and CDR2 LQKENI. CDR3 length: 16 amino acids.

This clone was seen a handful of times. The chain has TRBV10-3 and TRBJ1-5; unclear D gene. Trimming removed 0 bases from V and 5 bases from J, with 14 bases in between. In germline, CDR1 is ENHRY, CDR2 SYGVKD. There are 16 residues in the CDR3. DNA for the CDR3: TGTGCCATCAGTGAGTCAGGAGGACCTGGTTATCAGCCCCAGCATTTT. It yields the protein CAISESGGPGYQPQHF.

This chain joins TRBV9 and TRBJ1-2; 8 nucleotides match TRBD1. Germline loops: CDR1 SGDLS, CDR2 YYNGEE. With 2 bases clipped from V and 6 bases from J, the junction kept 3 bases outside the gene matches. CDR3 size: 13 residues. CDR3 sequence reads: CASSVGQGHGYTF. In DNA form, the CDR3 reads TGTGCCAGCAGCGTTGGACAGGGCCATGGCTACACCTTC.

The chain recombines TRBV4-3 with TRBJ2-5; the D gene is possibly TRBD1 (6 bases). The germline V gene encodes CDR1 LGHNA and CDR2 YSLEER. Trimming removed 3 bases at V and 7 bases at J, with 24 bases between. The CDR3 has 17 residues. The CDR3 loop is CASSQQGPGHRDGTQYF. The CDR3 bases are TGCGCCAGCAGCCAGCAAGGACCGGGACACCGCGACGGGACCCAGTACTTC.

The chain has TRBV19 and TRBJ2-2; a weak D match, TRBD1 (5 bases). Per the germline V gene, CDR1 is LNHDA and CDR2 is SQIVND (reference sequence). The CDR3 sequence is 12 residues long. Trimming removed 6 bases from V and 6 bases from J, with 8 bases in between. DNA for the CDR3: TGTGCCAGTAGGAAGACAGCCGGGGAGCTGTTTTTT. Translated, it gives CASRKTAGELFF.

V gene TRBV7-9 combines with J gene TRBJ2-1, with a tentative D call TRBD2 (6 bases). Trimming took 7 bases from V and 6 from J, leaving 16 bases between them. The CDR3 loop spans 14 amino acids. Per germline, CDR1 SEHNR and CDR2 FQNEAQ (reference sequence). CDR3 DNA sequence: TGTGCCAGCAACTCCCGCCGGAGGGGCAATGAGCAGTTCTTC. Residues: CASNSRRRGNEQFF. The complete variable domain, with remaining parts taken from reference TRBV7-9 and TRBJ2-1, reads DTGVSQNPRHKITKRGQNVTFRCDPISEHNRLYWYRQTLGQGPEFLTYFQNEAQLEKSRLLSDRFSAERPKGSFSTLEIQRTEQGDSAMYLCASNSRRRGNEQFFGPGTRLTVL.

This clone was counted only a few times. The chain combines TRBV4-3 with TRBJ1-2; tentatively, D is TRBD1 (5 bases). V lost 0 bases and J 4 bases, leaving 18 bases between the germline ends. CDR1 and CDR2 from the germline V gene are LGHNA and YSLEER. The CDR3 extends over 17 amino acids. The DNA of the CDR3 is TGCGCCAGCAGCCAAGATGGGGCCCCGAGGCATTCCTATGGCTACACCTTC. It yields the protein CASSQDGAPRHSYGYTF.

This clone was detected only a few times. The chain carries TRBV5-4 and TRBJ1-4; tentative D call: TRBD1 (6 bases). The CDR3 extends over 16 amino acids. Trimming pared 4 bases from V and 3 bases from J, leaving 16 bases between. Per the germline V gene, CDR1 is SGHNT and CDR2 is YYREEE (reference sequence). The CDR3 region has the DNA TGTGCCAGCAGCCTTCGGACAGCCAGGTCTAATGAAAAACTGTTTTTT. Amino acid sequence: CASSLRTARSNEKLFF. Using reference TRBV5-4 and TRBJ1-4 for the parts outside the CDR3, the full variable domain is ETGVTQSPTHLIKTRGQQVTLRCSSQSGHNTVSWYQQALGQGPQFIFQYYREEENGRGNFPPRFSGLQFPNYSSELNVNALELDDSALYLCASSLRTARSNEKLFFGSGTQLSVL.

This clone has a handful of counts. The CDR3 is CASSTDSTDTQYF. CDR3 DNA: TGCGCCAGCAGCACGGACAGCACAGATACGCAGTATTTT. This chain uses TRBV5-1 with TRBJ2-3; unclear D gene. Germline values: CDR1 SGHRS, CDR2 YFSETQ. This CDR3 region has 13 residues. Deletions cut 4 bases from V and 0 bases from J, with 6 bases between.

The chain is built from TRBV11-3 and TRBJ2-7, with a possible D match to TRBD2 (6 bases). Trimming left V 1 base short and J 3 bases short, with 10 bases between. CDR1 is SGHNT, CDR2 YENEEA, per germline. The CDR3 loop spans 14 amino acids. CDR3 nucleotides: TGTGCCAGCAGCTTAGGCGGGATCGACTACGAGCAGTACTTC. It codes for CASSLGGIDYEQYF.

In this sample, this clone turned up a few times. The chain combines TRBV29-1 with TRBJ1-1, with D possibly TRBD1 on 6 matching bases. The CDR3 is 14 residues long. Between the trimmed V and J ends, which lost 7 bases and 0 bases, there was a span of 15 bases. The germline CDR1 and CDR2 sequences are SQVTM and ANQGSEA. The CDR3 reads CSARLGGMNTEAFF. The CDR3 nucleotides read TGCAGCGCACGCTTGGGGGGCATGAACACTGAAGCTTTCTTT. The full variable domain, in which reference TRBV29-1 and TRBJ1-1 provide the parts outside the CDR3, is SAVISQKPSRDICQRGTSLTIQCQVDSQVTMMFWYRQQPGQSLTLIATANQGSEATYESGFVIDKFPISRPNLTFSTLTVSNMSPEDSSIYLCSARLGGMNTEAFFGQGTRLTVV.

This clone turned up a few times. The chain combines TRBV7-9 with TRBJ2-5; D may be TRBD2 (5 bases). Germline V CDR1 and CDR2: SEHNR, FQNEAQ (reference sequence). This CDR3 is 15 amino acids long. Trimming pared 4 bases from V and 5 bases from J, leaving 17 bases between. The CDR3 spells CASSSSYRSGETQYF. Written as DNA, the CDR3 is TGTGCCAGCAGCTCCTCTTATCGCTCGGGGGAGACCCAGTACTTC. Based on the CDR3 plus reference TRBV7-9 and TRBJ2-5, the full variable domain is DTGVSQNPRHKITKRGQNVTFRCDPISEHNRLYWYRQTLGQGPEFLTYFQNEAQLEKSRLLSDRFSAERPKGSFSTLEIQRTEQGDSAMYLCASSSSYRSGETQYFGPGTRLLVL.

This clone has just a few counts. The rearrangement joins TRBV7-2 to TRBJ1-5; TRBD1 might be the D (5 bases). Trimming removed 1 base at V and 2 bases at J, with 9 bases between. The germline gives CDR1 SGHTA, CDR2 FQGNSA. This CDR3 comprises 15 residues. The CDR3 here is CASSLEGVRNQPQHF. DNA for the CDR3: TGTGCCAGCAGCTTAGAAGGGGTTCGCAATCAGCCCCAGCATTTT.

J is TRBJ2-7 and V is TRBV28, with 13 bases identical to TRBD2. The germline V gene has CDR1 MDHEN and CDR2 SYDVKM. This CDR3 comprises 18 residues. Trimming at V came to 6 bases and at J to 1 base, leaving 12 bases not matched to a gene. The CDR3 loop is CASRTEGLAGVWSYEQYF. CDR3 bases: TGTGCCAGCAGAACCGAAGGACTAGCGGGGGTTTGGTCCTACGAGCAGTACTTC.

The V call is TRBV4-2, the J call TRBJ2-1, with D unclear. Trimming cost V 3 bases and J 0 bases, with 9 bases left between them. The CDR3 covers 15 residues. CDR1 and CDR2 (germline): LGHNA, YNFKEQ. CDR3 region: CASSHRQISYNEQFF. CDR3 sequence (DNA): TGTGCCAGCAGCCATAGGCAGATCTCCTACAATGAGCAGTTCTTC.

This clone appeared a few times. The V gene is TRBV7-2, the J gene TRBJ2-5; D uncertain. Germline CDR1 and CDR2: SGHTA and FQGNSA. The CDR3 consists of 13 residues. V was cut by 7 bases and J by 5 bases, with 14 bases left in between. The CDR3 loop reads CASTLNLGETQYF. DNA of the CDR3: TGTGCCAGCACGCTTAATCTTGGGGAGACCCAGTACTTC.

This chain joins TRBV29-1 and TRBJ1-1; possible D gene TRBD1, 5 bases. The V gene's germline CDR1 is SQVTM and CDR2 ANQGSEA. The germline V and J ends were trimmed by 2 bases and 0 bases, with 13 bases remaining between them. This CDR3 spans 15 amino acids. The CDR3, as DNA: TGCAGCGTTGAATACCCGGGGGTGATGAACACTGAAGCTTTCTTT. It codes for CSVEYPGVMNTEAFF.

The rearrangement uses TRBV15 and TRBJ1-2; perhaps TRBD1 as D (6 bases). The CDR3 runs to 13 residues. V was cut by 3 bases and J by 4 bases, with 9 bases left in between. Germline lookup yields CDR1 LNHNV and CDR2 YYDKDF (reference sequence). The CDR3 DNA reads as TGTGCCACCAGCAGGGAACAGGGCTATGGCTACACCTTC. It yields the protein CATSREQGYGYTF.

This clone came up a few times. V is TRBV7-2 and J is TRBJ2-1, with 10 bases lining up with TRBD1. This CDR3 contains 15 residues. V was clipped by 3 bases and J by 7 bases; unmatched bases: 6. Looked up from germline, CDR1 is SGHTA and CDR2 is FQGNSA. CDR3 residues: CASSFGGQGKNEQFF. The CDR3 DNA is TGTGCCAGCAGCTTCGGGGGACAGGGGAAGAATGAGCAGTTCTTC.

This clone was recorded a few times. V and J are TRBV7-3 and TRBJ1-5; 7 bases line up with TRBD1. CDR3 length: 14 residues. CDR1 SGHTA and CDR2 FQGTGA come from the germline V gene. V dropped 5 bases and J dropped 6; count of bases not matched to a gene: 7. DNA of the CDR3: TGTGCCAGCAGCCCGACGACAGGGACTCAGCCCCAGCATTTT. Translating gives CASSPTTGTQPQHF. Combining the CDR3 with reference TRBV7-3 and TRBJ1-5 gives the whole variable domain GAGVSQTPSNKVTEKGKYVELRCDPISGHTALYWYRQSLGQGPEFLIYFQGTGAADDSGLPNDRFFAVRPEGSVSTLKIQRTERGDSAVYLCASSPTTGTQPQHFGDGTRLSIL.

There are a few counts of this clone. The chain joins TRBV7-2 to TRBJ2-5; maybe TRBD2 (6 bases). CDR1 and CDR2 from the germline V gene are SGHTA and FQGNSA. With 5 bases removed from V and 4 bases from J, the gap between germline ends came to 14 bases. The CDR3 consists of 14 residues. The CDR3 protein is CASSRQGLGETQYF. In DNA form, the CDR3 reads TGTGCCAGCAGCCGTCAGGGACTGGGAGAGACCCAGTACTTC.

This clone was detected a few times. V gene TRBV21-1 combines with J gene TRBJ2-7; the table's TRBD1 call for D was not verified on the DNA. TRBV21-1 is a recognized pseudogene. The CDR3 runs 15 residues. As DNA, the CDR3 is TGTGCCAGCAGCGTACCCGCGGGACAGCCCTACGAGCAGTACTTC. It specifies CASSVPAGQPYEQYF.

This clone was observed a handful of times. Additional DNA sequences in this sample encode the identical CDR3. This chain joins TRBV9 and TRBJ2-3, with D uncertain. V lost 0 bases and J 0 bases, leaving 5 bases between the germline ends. Per germline, CDR1 SGDLS and CDR2 YYNGEE. This CDR3 has 14 amino acids. CDR3 sequence reads: CASSVGASTDTQYF. In nucleotides, the CDR3 is TGTGCCAGCAGCGTAGGGGCTAGCACAGATACGCAGTATTTT.

V gene TRBV28 combines with J gene TRBJ1-6; D not resolved. The germline V and J ends were trimmed by 3 bases and 13 bases, with 25 bases remaining between them. Germline lookup yields CDR1 MDHEN and CDR2 SYDVKM. The CDR3 covers 17 residues. The DNA for the CDR3 is TGTGCCAGCAGTTTGGAAAGTAGCGGTGCCCGAGGGCGGCCCCTCCACTTT. Amino acid sequence: CASSLESSGARGRPLHF.

The V and J genes are TRBV18 and TRBJ2-5, with D maybe TRBD1 (6 bases). Trimming pared 2 bases from V and 2 bases from J, leaving 9 bases between. Germline V gene lookup returns CDR1 KGHSH and CDR2 LQKENI. CDR3 length equals 14 residues. The CDR3 bases are TGTGCCAGCTCACCAGACAGGACACAAGAGACCCAGTACTTC. Translated, it gives CASSPDRTQETQYF. The full variable domain, with the rest looked up from reference TRBV18 and TRBJ2-5, is NAGVMQNPRHLVRRRGQEARLRCSPMKGHSHVYWYRQLPEEGLKFMVYLQKENIIDESGMPKERFSAEFPKEGPSILRIQQVVRGDSAAYFCASSPDRTQETQYFGPGTRLLVL.

This clone occurred a few times. The rearrangement links TRBV5-4 to TRBJ2-2, with D unclear. The CDR3 covers 14 residues. Germline values: CDR1 SGHNT, CDR2 YYREEE (reference sequence). Between the trimmed V and J ends, which lost 1 base and 7 bases, there was a span of 11 bases. CDR3 nucleotide sequence: TGTGCCAGCAGCTTGAATAGGGAAGGCGGGGAGCTGTTTTTT. It translates to CASSLNREGGELFF.

This clone was seen a handful of times. Different DNA sequences within this sample yield the same CDR3. The CDR3 region is CATSRDRQGAGNTIYF. The CDR3 DNA is TGTGCCACCAGCAGAGATAGACAGGGGGCTGGAAACACCATATATTTT. V is TRBV15 and J is TRBJ1-3, with TRBD1 matching 9 bases. The CDR3 spans 16 residues. The J segment lost 2 bases and the V segment lost 0 bases, leaving 2 bases of the junction unmatched. Germline-derived CDR1 and CDR2 are LNHNV and YYDKDF (reference sequence).

In its sample, this clone was seen many times. The V and J genes are TRBV7-9 and TRBJ2-7; D is uncertain. V lost 2 bases and J 3 bases, leaving 14 bases between the germline ends. The CDR3 is 15 residues long. Germline CDR1 is SEHNR and CDR2 is FQNEAQ (reference sequence). The CDR3 is CASSLPAGVNYEQYF. The DNA for the CDR3 is TGTGCCAGCAGCTTACCAGCTGGGGTAAACTACGAGCAGTACTTC.